These 8 T cell receptor beta chains were sequenced from one sample in a study of regulatory T cells in long-lasting Graves disease. Assembly of TCR beta libraries relied on iRepertoire HTBI primers together with Arm-PCR of CDR3 regions. TCRdb re-derived calls from the multiplex PCR reads in MiXCR, one entry per CDR3 protein. This table has roughly 360,000 distinct CDR3 sequences, about 10% appearing once. As to time point: newly diagnosed GD, antithyroid drugs for less than 3 months. Generation of the TCR library employed RNA extracted from PBMCs. This same sample was also part of a study on T cells in Graves' hyperthyroidism and ophthalmopathy.

Specimen: peripheral blood mononuclear cells (PBMCs), collected at new diagnosis, from a patient treated with antithyroid drugs. The receptors derive from a woman aged 18-29 years with Graves disease.

This clonotype came up a few times. Written as DNA, the CDR3 is TGTGCCAGCAGCCTAAAGGGCAACCCAGGATTCTACGAGCAGTACTTC. Translated: CASSLKGNPGFYEQYF. V gene TRBV27 combines with J gene TRBJ2-7; D is unresolved. The V end lost 6 bases, the J end lost 3 bases, and 21 bases lay between the germline ends. Germline V CDR1 and CDR2: MNHEY, SMNVEV (reference sequence). The CDR3 runs to 16 residues.

This clonotype was observed at least ten times. The chain employs TRBV13 and TRBJ1-6, with D hard to call. From germline, CDR1 is PRHDT and CDR2 FYEKMQ (reference sequence). V was cut by 0 bases and J by 5 bases, with 8 bases left in between. The CDR3 has 15 amino acids. DNA of the CDR3: TGTGCCAGCAGCTTAGGCCTGTCAGATAATTCACCCCTCCACTTT. Its protein is CASSLGLSDNSPLHF.

Many counts were recorded for this clonotype. This chain links TRBV28 with TRBJ1-1; no clear D gene. This CDR3 comprises 15 residues. Between the trimmed V and J ends, which lost 8 bases and 1 base, there was a span of 17 bases. Per the germline V gene, CDR1 is MDHEN and CDR2 is SYDVKM. The CDR3 reads CASCSPREANTEAFF. DNA of the CDR3: TGTGCCAGCTGTAGCCCGAGGGAGGCGAACACTGAAGCTTTCTTT.

This clonotype was counted at least ten times. This chain uses TRBV27 with TRBJ1-1, with TRBD1 identical over 7 bases. Germline loops: CDR1 MNHEY, CDR2 SMNVEV (reference sequence). The V and J ends lost 7 bases and 1 base, in that order; junction bases with no gene match: 3. The CDR3 contains 13 residues. CDR3 in DNA: TGTGCCAGCAAAAAGGGGGCGAACACTGAAGCTTTCTTT. Amino acids: CASKKGANTEAFF.

This clonotype was observed many times. This chain uses TRBV3-1 with TRBJ1-2; D is unresolved. Germline V gene lookup returns CDR1 LGHDT and CDR2 YNNKEL (reference sequence). The CDR3 has 14 amino acids. V was clipped by 6 bases and J by 5 bases, with 16 bases between them. CDR3 region: CASSYEALGYGYTF. In nucleotides, the CDR3 is TGTGCCAGCAGTTACGAAGCTCTCGGGTATGGCTACACCTTC.

This clonotype was seen ten or more times. The rearrangement links TRBV2 to TRBJ1-2; 12 positions agree with TRBD1. The germline gives CDR1 SNHLY, CDR2 FYNNEI. The CDR3 consists of 15 residues. J lost 2 bases, V lost 9 bases, and 7 bases had no gene match. CDR3 loop: CARGQGAGRNYGYTF. DNA of the CDR3: TGTGCCAGGGGACAGGGGGCGGGTCGGAACTATGGCTACACCTTC.

To note about this clonotype: This may arise from a read error, as a much more abundant clone is one base away. The chain links TRBV6-1 to TRBJ2-1; no definite D call. The germline V gene has CDR1 MNHNS and CDR2 SASEGT. The CDR3 totals 11 residues. As DNA, the CDR3 is TGTGCCAGCAGTGCCTACCATGAGCAGTCCTTC. Protein product: CASSAYHEQSF.

This clonotype has ten or more counts. The chain's CDR3 is CASSLWGEQFF. In nucleotides, the CDR3 is TGTGCCAGCAGTTTGTGGGGTGAGCAGTTCTTC. This chain links TRBV27 with TRBJ2-1; D is undetermined. The CDR3 consists of 11 residues. Trimming pared 3 bases from V and 9 bases from J, leaving 6 bases between. Germline V gene sequence: CDR1 MNHEY, CDR2 SMNVEV (reference sequence).